This T cell receptor beta chain was recovered during a study of T-cell memory formation after mild COVID-19. Study-wide context: Clustering of TCRs was largely donor specific. General study results and limits: Second-wave clones that peaked on day 37 lacked confirmed SARS-CoV-2 specificity. Prior to infection, memory already included some responding clones, suggesting cross-reactive memory joined.

About this clonotype: Its antigen is currently unknown.

5'RACE with constant-segment primers built TCRalpha and TCRbeta cDNA libraries with UMIs. MiXCR was run by TCRdb on the 5' RACE reads, yielding one entry per CDR3 protein. The repertoire includes 250,000 to 300,000 distinct CDR3 sequences, around 16% of them detected once, and roughly 22% sits in the top ten. This TCR derives from a man between 18 and 35 years old who had mild COVID-19 (a few samples of this study predate the infection). Cell type and time point are not known. The specimen was PBMCs or a T cell subset sorted from them (not recorded which).

The CDR3: CASSLSINTGELFF. CDR3 nucleotide sequence: TGTGCCAGCAGTTTAAGTATAAACACCGGGGAGCTGTTTTTT. The chain couples TRBV12-3 or TRBV12-4 to TRBJ2-2, with D hard to call. The V gene lost 2 bases and the J gene lost 2 bases, with 6 bases spanning the gap. The CDR3 loop spans 14 amino acids.